This entry is about one TCR beta chain. Its antigen is still unknown. Per-base qualities were not stored, and no clone one base away is much larger. This entry is derived from a study of shared clonotypes between healthy human individuals (dated by TCRdb to 2018 to 2020). Regarding the study in general: The cohort comprised two women and a few men aged 18 to 49 years. Leukapheresis yielded between about 0.9 and 10 billion PBMCs per donor. For each donor, CD4 naive and CD4 memory were each given three plates, CD8 naive was given two plates, and CD8 memory was given one plate. The study deeply sequenced blood TCR repertoires of five healthy adults to estimate repertoire size and the extent of clonotype sharing between individuals. To increase sequencing depth and limit assay-specific biases, different laboratories used diverse techniques to prepare libraries and sequence TCR repertoires. The study at large found these results: Compared with non-shared clonotypes, clonotypes shared by all four sorted-subset donors had higher generation probabilities. Sharing across several donors was observed for around 4.8% of naive CD4, under 4% of naive CD8, over 2% of memory CD4, and around 0.44% of memory CD8 clonotypes. Sampling was limited to blood, and TCR repertoires in tissue likely differ from TCR repertoires in blood. The small number of donors limited the genetic and exposure-history diversity represented. Pairwise subsampling indicated that sequencing depth was expected to affect the degree of clonotype sharing among donors. Incomplete sequencing was indicated by rarefaction of sorted-subset datasets, despite the large sequencing depth. Larger estimated clonotype richness was generally found for naive subsets than for memory subsets.

Taken from the germline V gene, the CDR1 and CDR2 loops are ENHRY and SYGVKD. Measured from the cysteine to the phenylalanine, the CDR3 is 16 residues long. CDR3 DNA only is kept here, 48 bases in frame from base 1. V is trimmed back by 0 bases and J by 3 bases, and the junction contains 4 bases that no gene match accounts for. Using the deep immunoSEQ assay, TCR CDR3 regions were amplified from genomic DNA by multiplex PCR. Genomic DNA extracted from each cell subset was distributed evenly over all wells of several immunoSEQ 96-well plates, and each plate served as one replicate. For sorted subsets, each replicate PCR was loaded with approximately 200 ng genomic DNA, equivalent to 30,000 to 35,000 T cell genomes. Purified libraries were measured with a Qubit 3.0 fluorometer, size-checked on a Bioanalyzer 2100, and measured again with the KAPA Library Quantification kit. Every immunoSEQ 96-well plate was sequenced on a dedicated single-read 150-cycle Illumina NextSeq 550 flow cell. The paper's processing steps were these. The immunoSEQ output contained only junctional sequences without quality scores, so filtering could not match that applied to full-length reads. To assign V/J genes and CDR3, sequences were annotated against IMGT germline references using PyIR, a Python wrapper for IgBLAST v1.9. Reads were filtered out if the reads had weak V/J assignments (E-value above 1e-6), no CDR3, stop codons, out-of-frame junctions, or ambiguous translated residues. V3J clonotypes were defined by identical inferred V gene, J gene, and CDR3 amino acid sequence. To compute the percentage overlap between repertoires, the number of shared unique clonotypes was divided by the size of the smaller repertoire. RTK rarefaction, the Chao1 estimator, and Recon v2.1 estimates of unobserved clonotypes were used to assess repertoire richness. Generation probabilities were computed with OLGA for all TCRbeta clonotypes obtained by the gDNA method from several donors. Drawn from immuneACCESS, this table holds only the in-frame rearrangements with V and J called that TCRdb kept. Clones are partly lost; checked studies trace under half to an unresolved V gene and leave the rest unexplained. The V and J calls and clone size were taken over from that table, and D and trimming were inferred from the DNA. The sample has approximately 2.5 million clones on record, over 85% of them singletons. The ten largest clones take up approximately 0.37% of the sample.

Donors were healthy HIV-negative adults with no recently reported acute infections or vaccinations. All donors were Caucasian adults living in Nashville, Tennessee, USA. CD4+ T cells were enriched by magnetic negative selection; naive cells were then positively selected on CD45RA, and the negative fraction formed the memory subset. Blood was collected by leukapheresis, and PBMCs were isolated by Ficoll-Histopaque density gradient centrifugation and then cryopreserved in liquid nitrogen vapor phase. Analytical flow cytometry was used to check the purity and quantity of every magnetically sorted T cell population. From each sorted fraction, genomic DNA was isolated and quantified by UV absorbance on a Nanodrop 2000c.

Here the chain combines TRBV10-3 and TRBJ2-7; 11 central bases correspond to TRBD2. The sequencing sample was made of naive CD4+ T cells from PBMCs. The sample's cell subset or site, from its label and the paper: CD45RA+ positively selected. This TCR was sampled from a man between 18 and 35 years old in good health. Some clones in this sample may be carry-over from other donors' samples. The nucleotide sequence is given as TGTGCCATCAGTGAGTCTTCTAGCGGGAGGATCTACGAGCAGTACTTC. It translates to CAISESSSGRIYEQYF.